This T cell receptor beta chain is drawn from a study of a mutant IDH1 vaccine in newly diagnosed glioma. Background on the study: Initiation of the vaccine course occurred 4-6 weeks after radiotherapy alone, or alongside temozolomide cycles. Weeks 35 and 47 hosted visits V12 and V13, respectively.

Remarks on this clone: Its specificity is unknown.

Study-wide findings and caveats: Seemingly, pseudoprogression had no relation to changes in the top peripheral T cell clonotypes. Vaccine-induced immune responses occurred in roughly 95% of patients.

Time point in this sample: week 35, safety follow-up. A 20-mer mutant IDH1 peptide at 300 ug was injected subcutaneously with topical imiquimod. This CDR3 has 15 amino acids. Germline assignment: CDR1 SGDLS and CDR2 YYNGEE. The V and J ends lost 1 base and 5 bases respectively, with 12 bases between them. The data were produced by immunoSEQ multiplex PCR, yet TCRdb's version contains in-frame clones alone and is incomplete. The sample lists roughly 68,000 clones, roughly 74% occurring once. The chain has TRBV9 and TRBJ2-2; no clear D. This sample comprised PBMCs, obtained from a glioma patient whose treatment included an IDH1 peptide vaccine. This clonotype was obtained from a man between 45 and 60 years old with glioma. This CDR3 reads CASSVNPDGTGELFF. The DNA of the CDR3 is TGTGCCAGCAGCGTAAACCCGGATGGAACCGGGGAGCTGTTTTTT.